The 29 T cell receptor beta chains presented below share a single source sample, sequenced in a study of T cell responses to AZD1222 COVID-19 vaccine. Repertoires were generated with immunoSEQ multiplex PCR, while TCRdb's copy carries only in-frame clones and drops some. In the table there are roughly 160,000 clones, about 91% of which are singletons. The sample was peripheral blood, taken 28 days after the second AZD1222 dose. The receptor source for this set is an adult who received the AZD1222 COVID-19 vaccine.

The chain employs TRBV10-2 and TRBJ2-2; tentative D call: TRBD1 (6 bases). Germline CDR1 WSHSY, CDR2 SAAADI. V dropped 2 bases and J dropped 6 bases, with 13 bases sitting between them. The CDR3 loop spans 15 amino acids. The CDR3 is CASSEPNQGSGELFF. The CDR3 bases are TGCGCCAGCAGTGAGCCGAACCAGGGGTCCGGGGAGCTGTTTTTT.

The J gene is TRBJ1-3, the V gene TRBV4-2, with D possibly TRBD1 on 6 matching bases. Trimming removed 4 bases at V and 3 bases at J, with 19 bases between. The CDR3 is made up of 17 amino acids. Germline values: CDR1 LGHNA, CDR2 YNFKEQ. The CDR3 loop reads CASSPSGTTGFGNTIYF. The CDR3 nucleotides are TGTGCCAGCAGCCCATCGGGGACAACGGGTTTTGGAAACACCATATATTTT.

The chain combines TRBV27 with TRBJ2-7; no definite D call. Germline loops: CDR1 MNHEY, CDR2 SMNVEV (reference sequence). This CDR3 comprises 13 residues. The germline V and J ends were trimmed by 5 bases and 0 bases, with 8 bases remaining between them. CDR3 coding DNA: TGTGCCAGCAGTAACGCCGTCTCCTACGAGCAGTACTTC. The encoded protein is CASSNAVSYEQYF.

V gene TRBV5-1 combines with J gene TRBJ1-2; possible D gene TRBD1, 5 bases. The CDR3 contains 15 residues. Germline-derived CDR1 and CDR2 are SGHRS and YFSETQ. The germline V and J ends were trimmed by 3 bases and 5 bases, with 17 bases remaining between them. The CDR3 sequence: CASSSGTSIPYGYTF. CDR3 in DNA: TGCGCCAGCAGCTCCGGGACCTCGATACCTTATGGCTACACCTTC.

The CDR3 region has the DNA TGTGCCAGTAGTATGGGTCGGTGGAATCAGCCCCAGCATTTT. Its translation is CASSMGRWNQPQHF. V and J are TRBV19 and TRBJ1-5; no clear D gene. Trimming removed 3 bases at V and 4 bases at J, with 10 bases between. The CDR3 runs 14 residues. CDR1 and CDR2 (germline): LNHDA, SQIVND (reference sequence).

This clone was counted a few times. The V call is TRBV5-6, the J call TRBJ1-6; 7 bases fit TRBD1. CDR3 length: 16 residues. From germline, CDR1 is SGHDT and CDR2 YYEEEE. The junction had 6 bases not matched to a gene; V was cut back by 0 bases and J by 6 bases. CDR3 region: CASSLESGTVNSPLHF. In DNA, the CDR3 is TGTGCCAGCAGCTTGGAATCTGGGACAGTTAATTCACCCCTCCACTTT.

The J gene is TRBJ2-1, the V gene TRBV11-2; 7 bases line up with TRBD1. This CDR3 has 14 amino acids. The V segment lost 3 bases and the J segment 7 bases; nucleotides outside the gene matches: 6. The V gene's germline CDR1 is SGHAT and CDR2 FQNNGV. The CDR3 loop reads CASSLGTAPNEQFF. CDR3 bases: TGTGCCAGCAGCTTGGGGACAGCCCCTAATGAGCAGTTCTTC. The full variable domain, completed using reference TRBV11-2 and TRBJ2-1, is EAGVAQSPRYKIIEKRQSVAFWCNPISGHATLYWYQQILGQGPKLLIQFQNNGVVDDSQLPKDRFSAERLKGVDSTLKIQPAKLEDSAVYLCASSLGTAPNEQFFGPGTRLTVL.

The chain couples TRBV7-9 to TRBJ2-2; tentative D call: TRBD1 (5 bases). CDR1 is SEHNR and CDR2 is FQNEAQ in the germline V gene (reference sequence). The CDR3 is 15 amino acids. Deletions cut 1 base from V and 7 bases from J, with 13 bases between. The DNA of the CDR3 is TGTGCCAGCAGCTTAGGACAAGGGGAAGGCGGGGAGCTGTTTTTT. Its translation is CASSLGQGEGGELFF.

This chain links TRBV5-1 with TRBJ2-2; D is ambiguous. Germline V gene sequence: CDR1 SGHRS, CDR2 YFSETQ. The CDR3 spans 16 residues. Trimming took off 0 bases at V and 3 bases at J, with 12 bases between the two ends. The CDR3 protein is CASSLGPTGDTGELFF. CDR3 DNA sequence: TGCGCCAGCAGCTTGGGCCCCACCGGAGACACCGGGGAGCTGTTTTTT.

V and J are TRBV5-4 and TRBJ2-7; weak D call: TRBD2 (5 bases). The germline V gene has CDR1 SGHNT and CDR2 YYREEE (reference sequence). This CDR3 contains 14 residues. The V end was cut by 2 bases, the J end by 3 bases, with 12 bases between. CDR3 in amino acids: CASSFSGYGYEQYF. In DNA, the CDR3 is TGTGCCAGCAGCTTTTCGGGGTATGGCTACGAGCAGTACTTC.

CDR3 bases: TGTGCCAGCAAACTAGGGACAGGGTCGGGGGATACGCAGTATTTT. Translation gives CASKLGTGSGDTQYF. The genes are TRBV11-3 and TRBJ2-3; 9 nucleotides line up with TRBD1. V trimming: 7 bases; J trimming: 6 bases; junction bases outside the gene matches: 11. CDR3 length equals 15 residues. Germline lookup yields CDR1 SGHNT and CDR2 YENEEA.

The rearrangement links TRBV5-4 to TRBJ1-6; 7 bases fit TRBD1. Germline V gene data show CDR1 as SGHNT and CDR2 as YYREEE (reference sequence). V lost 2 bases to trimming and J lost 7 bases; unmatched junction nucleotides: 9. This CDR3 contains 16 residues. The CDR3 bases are TGTGCCAGCAGCTTCTTATCGACAGGGTTCAATTCACCCCTCCACTTT. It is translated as CASSFLSTGFNSPLHF.

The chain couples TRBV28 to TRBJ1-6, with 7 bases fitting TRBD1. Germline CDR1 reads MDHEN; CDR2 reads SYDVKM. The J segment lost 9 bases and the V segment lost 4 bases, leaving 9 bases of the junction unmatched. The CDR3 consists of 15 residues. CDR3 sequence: CASSSPDRDGSPLHF. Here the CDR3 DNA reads TGTGCCAGCAGTTCCCCTGACAGGGACGGTTCACCCCTCCACTTT.

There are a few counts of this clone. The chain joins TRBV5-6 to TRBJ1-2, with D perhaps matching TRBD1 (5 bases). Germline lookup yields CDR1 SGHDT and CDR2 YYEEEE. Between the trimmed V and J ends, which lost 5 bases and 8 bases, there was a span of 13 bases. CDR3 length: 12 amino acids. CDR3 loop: CASSLYTGGYTF. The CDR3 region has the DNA TGTGCCAGCAGTCTATACACAGGAGGCTACACCTTC.

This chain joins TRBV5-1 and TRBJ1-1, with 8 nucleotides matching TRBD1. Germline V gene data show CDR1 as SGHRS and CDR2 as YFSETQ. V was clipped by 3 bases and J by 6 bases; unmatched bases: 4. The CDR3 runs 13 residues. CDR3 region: CASSWTGRAEAFF. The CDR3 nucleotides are TGCGCCAGCAGCTGGACAGGGAGGGCTGAAGCTTTCTTT.

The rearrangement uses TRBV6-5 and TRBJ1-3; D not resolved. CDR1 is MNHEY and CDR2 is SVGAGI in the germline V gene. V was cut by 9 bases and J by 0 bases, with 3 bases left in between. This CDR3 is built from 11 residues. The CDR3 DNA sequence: TGTGCCAGGGGCTCTGGAAACACCATATATTTT. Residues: CARGSGNTIYF.

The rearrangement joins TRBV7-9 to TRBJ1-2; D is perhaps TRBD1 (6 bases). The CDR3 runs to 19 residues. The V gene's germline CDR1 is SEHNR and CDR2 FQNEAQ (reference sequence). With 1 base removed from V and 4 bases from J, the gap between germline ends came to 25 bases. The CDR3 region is CASSLGRGIKGTHFYGYTF. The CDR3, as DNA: TGTGCCAGCAGCTTAGGAAGGGGGATAAAAGGGACCCATTTCTATGGCTACACCTTC.

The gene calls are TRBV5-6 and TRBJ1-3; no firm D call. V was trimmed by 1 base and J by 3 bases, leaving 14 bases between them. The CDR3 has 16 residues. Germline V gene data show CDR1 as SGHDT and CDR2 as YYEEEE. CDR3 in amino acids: CASSLPGESFGNTIYF. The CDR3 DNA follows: TGTGCCAGCAGCTTGCCCGGCGAAAGCTTTGGAAACACCATATATTTT.

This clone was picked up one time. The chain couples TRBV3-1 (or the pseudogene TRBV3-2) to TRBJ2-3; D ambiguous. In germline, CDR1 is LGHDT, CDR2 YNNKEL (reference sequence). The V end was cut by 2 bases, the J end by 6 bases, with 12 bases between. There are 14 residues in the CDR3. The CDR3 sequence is CASSQRSYADTQYF. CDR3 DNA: TGTGCCAGCAGCCAACGATCCTATGCGGATACGCAGTATTTT.

CDR3 sequence reads: CAYGDTEAFF. For the CDR3, the DNA is TGTGCCTACGGGGACACTGAAGCTTTCTTT. The V and J genes are TRBV30 and TRBJ1-1, with D hard to call. Germline V gives CDR1 GTSNPN, CDR2 SVGIG (reference sequence). V was pared by 7 bases and J by 3 bases, with 6 bases between. The CDR3 length is 10 residues.

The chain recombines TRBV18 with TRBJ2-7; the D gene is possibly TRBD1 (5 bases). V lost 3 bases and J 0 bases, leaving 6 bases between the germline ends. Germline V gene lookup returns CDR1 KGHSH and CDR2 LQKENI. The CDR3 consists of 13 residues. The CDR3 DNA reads TGTGCCAGCTCACCCGACAGCTCCTACGAGCAGTACTTC. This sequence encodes CASSPDSSYEQYF.

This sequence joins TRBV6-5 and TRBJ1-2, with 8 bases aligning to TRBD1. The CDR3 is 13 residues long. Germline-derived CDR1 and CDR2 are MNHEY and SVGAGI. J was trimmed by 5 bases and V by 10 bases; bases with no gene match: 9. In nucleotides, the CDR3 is TGTGCCACCAAGACAGGGGAAAAATATGGCTACACCTTC. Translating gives CATKTGEKYGYTF.

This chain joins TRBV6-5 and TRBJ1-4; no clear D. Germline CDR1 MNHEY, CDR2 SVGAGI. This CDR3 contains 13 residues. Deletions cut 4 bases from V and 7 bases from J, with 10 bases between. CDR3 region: CASSWAGGEKLFF. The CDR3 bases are TGTGCCAGCAGTTGGGCGGGCGGTGAAAAACTGTTTTTT.

The CDR3 loop reads CASSPAGGQGLNGYTF. Here the CDR3 DNA reads TGTGCCAGCAGCCCGGCCGGGGGACAGGGGTTAAATGGCTACACCTTC. This chain joins TRBV5-8 and TRBJ1-2; 10 bases align to TRBD1. This CDR3 has 16 amino acids. Per germline, CDR1 SGHTS and CDR2 YDEGEE. With V trimmed by 4 bases and J by 6 bases, 12 bases remained unmatched.

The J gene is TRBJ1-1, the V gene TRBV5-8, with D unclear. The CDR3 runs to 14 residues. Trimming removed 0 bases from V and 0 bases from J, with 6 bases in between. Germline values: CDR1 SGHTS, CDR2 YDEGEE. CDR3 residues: CASSLGEMNTEAFF. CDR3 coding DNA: TGTGCCAGCAGCTTGGGTGAGATGAACACTGAAGCTTTCTTT. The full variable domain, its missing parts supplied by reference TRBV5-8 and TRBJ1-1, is EAGVTQSPTHLIKTRGQQATLRCSPISGHTSVYWYQQALGLGLQFLLWYDEGEERNRGNFPPRFSGRQFPNYSSELNVNALELEDSALYLCASSLGEMNTEAFFGQGTRLTVV.

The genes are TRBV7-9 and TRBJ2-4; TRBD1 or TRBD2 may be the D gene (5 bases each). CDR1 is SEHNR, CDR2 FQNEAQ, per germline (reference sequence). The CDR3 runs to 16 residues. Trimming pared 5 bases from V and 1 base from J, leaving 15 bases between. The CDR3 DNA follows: TGTGCCAGCAGCCCCGGGACGGAAGGGGCCAAAAACATTCAGTACTTC. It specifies CASSPGTEGAKNIQYF.

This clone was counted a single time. DNA for the CDR3: TGTGCCAGCAGTTTATCGATGTCAGTCCTGTACTTC. Translation: CASSLSMSVLYF. J is TRBJ2-7 and V is TRBV27; no reliable D call. The length of the CDR3 is 12 residues. Deletions cut 0 bases from V and 12 bases from J, with 12 bases between. Germline-derived CDR1 and CDR2 are MNHEY and SMNVEV (reference sequence).

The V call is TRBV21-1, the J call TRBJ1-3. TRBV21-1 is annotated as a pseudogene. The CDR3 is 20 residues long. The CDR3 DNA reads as TGTGCCAGCAGCAAAAAAGATCCCAATGGGCAGGGACCCTCTGGAAACACCATATATTTT. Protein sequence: CASSKKDPNGQGPSGNTIYF.

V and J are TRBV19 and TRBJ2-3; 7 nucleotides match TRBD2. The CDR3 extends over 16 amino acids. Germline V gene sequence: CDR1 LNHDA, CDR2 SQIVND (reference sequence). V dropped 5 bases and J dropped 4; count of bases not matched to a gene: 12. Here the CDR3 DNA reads TGTGCCAGTAGTCCCCCGGTCTGGCGGGAGCCAGATACGCAGTATTTT. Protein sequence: CASSPPVWREPDTQYF.